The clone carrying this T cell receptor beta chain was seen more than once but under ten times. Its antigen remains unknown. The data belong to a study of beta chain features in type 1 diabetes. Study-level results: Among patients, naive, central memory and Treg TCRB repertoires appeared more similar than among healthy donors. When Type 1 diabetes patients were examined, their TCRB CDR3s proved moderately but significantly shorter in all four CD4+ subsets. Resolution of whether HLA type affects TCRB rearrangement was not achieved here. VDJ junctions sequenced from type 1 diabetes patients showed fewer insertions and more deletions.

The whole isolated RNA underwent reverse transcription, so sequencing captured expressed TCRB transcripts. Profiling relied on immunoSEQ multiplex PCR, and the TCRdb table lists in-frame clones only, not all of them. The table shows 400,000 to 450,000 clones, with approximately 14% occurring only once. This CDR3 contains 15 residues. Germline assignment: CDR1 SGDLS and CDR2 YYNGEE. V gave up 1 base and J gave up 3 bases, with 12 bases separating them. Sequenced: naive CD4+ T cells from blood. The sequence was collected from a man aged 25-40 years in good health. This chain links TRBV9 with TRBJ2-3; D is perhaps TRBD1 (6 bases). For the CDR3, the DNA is TGTGCCAGCAGCGTACTAACAGGGTTGACAGATACGCAGTATTTT. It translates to CASSVLTGLTDTQYF.